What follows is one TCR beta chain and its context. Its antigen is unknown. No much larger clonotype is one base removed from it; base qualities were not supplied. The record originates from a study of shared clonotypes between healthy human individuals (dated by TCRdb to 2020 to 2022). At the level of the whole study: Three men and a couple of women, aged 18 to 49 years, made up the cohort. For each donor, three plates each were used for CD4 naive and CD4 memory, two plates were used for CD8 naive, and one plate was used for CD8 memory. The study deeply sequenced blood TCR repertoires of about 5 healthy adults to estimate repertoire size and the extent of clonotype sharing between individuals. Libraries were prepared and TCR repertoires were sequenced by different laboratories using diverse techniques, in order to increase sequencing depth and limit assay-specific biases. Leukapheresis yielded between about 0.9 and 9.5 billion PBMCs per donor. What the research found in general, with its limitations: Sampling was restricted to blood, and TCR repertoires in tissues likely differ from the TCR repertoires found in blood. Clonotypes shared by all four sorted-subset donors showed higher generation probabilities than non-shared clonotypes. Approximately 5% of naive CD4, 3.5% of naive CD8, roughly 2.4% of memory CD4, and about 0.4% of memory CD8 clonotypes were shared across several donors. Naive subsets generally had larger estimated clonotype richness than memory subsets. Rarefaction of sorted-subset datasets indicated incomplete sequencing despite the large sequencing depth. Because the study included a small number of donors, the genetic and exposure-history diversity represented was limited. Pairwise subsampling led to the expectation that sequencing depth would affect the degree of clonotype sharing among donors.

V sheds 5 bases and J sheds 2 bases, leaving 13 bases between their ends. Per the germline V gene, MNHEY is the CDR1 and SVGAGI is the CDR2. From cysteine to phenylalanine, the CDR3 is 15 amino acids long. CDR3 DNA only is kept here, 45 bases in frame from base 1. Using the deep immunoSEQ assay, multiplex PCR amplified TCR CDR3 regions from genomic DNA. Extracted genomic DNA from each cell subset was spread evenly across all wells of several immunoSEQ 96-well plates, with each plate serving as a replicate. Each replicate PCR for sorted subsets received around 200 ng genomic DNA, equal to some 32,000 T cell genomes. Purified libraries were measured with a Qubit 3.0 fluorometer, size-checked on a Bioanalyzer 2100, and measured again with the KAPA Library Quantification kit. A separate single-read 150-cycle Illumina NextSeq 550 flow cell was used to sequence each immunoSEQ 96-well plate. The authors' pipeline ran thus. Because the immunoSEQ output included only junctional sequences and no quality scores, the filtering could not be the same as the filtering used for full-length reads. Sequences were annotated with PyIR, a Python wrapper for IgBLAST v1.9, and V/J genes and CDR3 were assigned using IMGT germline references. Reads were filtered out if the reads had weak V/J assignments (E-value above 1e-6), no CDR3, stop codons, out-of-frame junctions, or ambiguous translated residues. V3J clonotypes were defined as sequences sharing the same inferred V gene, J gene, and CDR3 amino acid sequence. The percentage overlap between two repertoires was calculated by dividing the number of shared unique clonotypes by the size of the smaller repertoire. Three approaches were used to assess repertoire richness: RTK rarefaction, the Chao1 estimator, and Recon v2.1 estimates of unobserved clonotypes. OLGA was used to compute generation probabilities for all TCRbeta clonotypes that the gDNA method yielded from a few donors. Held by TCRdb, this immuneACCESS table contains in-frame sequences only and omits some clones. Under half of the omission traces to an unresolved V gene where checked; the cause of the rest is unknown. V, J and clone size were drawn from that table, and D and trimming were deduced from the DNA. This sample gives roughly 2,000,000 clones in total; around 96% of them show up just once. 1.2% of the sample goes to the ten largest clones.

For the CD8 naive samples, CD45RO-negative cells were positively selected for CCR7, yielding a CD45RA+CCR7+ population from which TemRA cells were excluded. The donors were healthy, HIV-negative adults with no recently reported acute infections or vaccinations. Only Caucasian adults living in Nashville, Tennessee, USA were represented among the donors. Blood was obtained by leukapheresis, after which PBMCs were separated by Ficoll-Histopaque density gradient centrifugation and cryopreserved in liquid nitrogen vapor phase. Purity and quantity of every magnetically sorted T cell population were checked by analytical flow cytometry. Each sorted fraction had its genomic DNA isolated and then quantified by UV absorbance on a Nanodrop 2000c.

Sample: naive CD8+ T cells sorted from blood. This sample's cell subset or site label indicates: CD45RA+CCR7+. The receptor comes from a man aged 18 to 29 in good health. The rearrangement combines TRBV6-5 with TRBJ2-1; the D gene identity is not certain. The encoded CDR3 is CASSTTLHPYNEQFF. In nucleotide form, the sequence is TGTGCCAGCAGTACTACTCTCCACCCCTACAATGAGCAGTTCTTC.